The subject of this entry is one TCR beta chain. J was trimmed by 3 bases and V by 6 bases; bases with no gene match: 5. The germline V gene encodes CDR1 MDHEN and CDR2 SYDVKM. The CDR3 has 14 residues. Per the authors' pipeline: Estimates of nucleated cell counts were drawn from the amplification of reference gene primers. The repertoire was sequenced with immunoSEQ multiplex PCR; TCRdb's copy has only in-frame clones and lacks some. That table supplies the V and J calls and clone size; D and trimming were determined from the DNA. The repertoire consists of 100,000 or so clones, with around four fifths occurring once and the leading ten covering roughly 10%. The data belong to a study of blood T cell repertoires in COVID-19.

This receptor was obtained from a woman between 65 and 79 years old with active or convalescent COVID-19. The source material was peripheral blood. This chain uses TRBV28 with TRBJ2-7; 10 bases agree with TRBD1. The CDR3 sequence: CASRATGGYYEQYF. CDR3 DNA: TGTGCCAGCAGGGCGACAGGGGGCTACTACGAGCAGTACTTC.